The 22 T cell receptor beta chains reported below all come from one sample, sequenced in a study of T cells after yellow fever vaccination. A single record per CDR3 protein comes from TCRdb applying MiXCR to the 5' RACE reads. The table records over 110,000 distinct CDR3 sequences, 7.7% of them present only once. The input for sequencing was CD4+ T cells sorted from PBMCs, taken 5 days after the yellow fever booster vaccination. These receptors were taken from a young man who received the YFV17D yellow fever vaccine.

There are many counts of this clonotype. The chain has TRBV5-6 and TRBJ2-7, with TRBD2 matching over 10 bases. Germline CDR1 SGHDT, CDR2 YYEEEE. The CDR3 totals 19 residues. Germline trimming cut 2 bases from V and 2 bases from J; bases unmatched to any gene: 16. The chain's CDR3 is CASSFFFSGRSPTTYEQYF. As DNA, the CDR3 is TGTGCCAGCAGCTTCTTTTTTAGCGGGAGGAGCCCCACCACCTACGAGCAGTACTTC.

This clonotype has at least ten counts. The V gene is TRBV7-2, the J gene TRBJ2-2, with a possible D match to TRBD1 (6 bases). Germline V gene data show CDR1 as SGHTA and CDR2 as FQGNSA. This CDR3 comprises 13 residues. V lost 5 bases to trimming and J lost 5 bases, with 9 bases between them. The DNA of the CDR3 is TGTGCCAGCAGCCGGACAGAGACCGGGGAGCTGTTTTTT. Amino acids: CASSRTETGELFF.

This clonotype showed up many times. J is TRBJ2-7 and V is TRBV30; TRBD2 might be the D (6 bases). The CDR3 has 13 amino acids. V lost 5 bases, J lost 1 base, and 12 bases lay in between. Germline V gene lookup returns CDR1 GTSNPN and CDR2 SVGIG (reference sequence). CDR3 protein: CAWATGLSYEQYF. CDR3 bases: TGTGCCTGGGCTACTGGACTATCCTACGAGCAGTACTTC. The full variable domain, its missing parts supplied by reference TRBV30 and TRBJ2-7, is SQTIHQWPATLVQPVGSPLSLECTVEGTSNPNLYWYRQAAGRGLQLLFYSVGIGQISSEVPQNLSASRPQDRQFILSSKKLLLSDSGFYLCAWATGLSYEQYFGPGTRLTVT.

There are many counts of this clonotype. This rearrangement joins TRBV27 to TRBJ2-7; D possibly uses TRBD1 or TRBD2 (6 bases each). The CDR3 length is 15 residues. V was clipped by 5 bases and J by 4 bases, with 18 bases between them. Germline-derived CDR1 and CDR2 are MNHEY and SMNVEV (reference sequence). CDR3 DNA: TGTGCCAGCAGTCCCAGGGGTAGCGGACCGTACGAGCAGTACTTC. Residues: CASSPRGSGPYEQYF.

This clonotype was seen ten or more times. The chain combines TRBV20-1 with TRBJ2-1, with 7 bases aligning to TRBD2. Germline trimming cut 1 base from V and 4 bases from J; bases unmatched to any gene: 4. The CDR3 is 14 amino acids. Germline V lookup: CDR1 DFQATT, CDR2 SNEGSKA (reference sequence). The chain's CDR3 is CSARGLAEYNEQFF. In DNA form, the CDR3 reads TGCAGTGCTAGAGGCCTAGCGGAGTACAATGAGCAGTTCTTC.

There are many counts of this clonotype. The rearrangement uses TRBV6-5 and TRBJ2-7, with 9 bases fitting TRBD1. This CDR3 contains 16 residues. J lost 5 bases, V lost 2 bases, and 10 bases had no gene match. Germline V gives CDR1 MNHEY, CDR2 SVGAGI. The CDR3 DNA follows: TGTGCCAGCAGTTACGATTCCGGGACAGGGCGTAACGAGCAGTACTTC. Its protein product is CASSYDSGTGRNEQYF.

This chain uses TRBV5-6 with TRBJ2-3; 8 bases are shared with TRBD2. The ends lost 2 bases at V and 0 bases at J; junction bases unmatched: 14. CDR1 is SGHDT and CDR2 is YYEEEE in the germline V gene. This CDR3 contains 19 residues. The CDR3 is CASSFTSSGFTSSTDTQYF. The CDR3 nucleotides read TGTGCCAGCAGCTTCACGTCTAGCGGGTTCACTTCGAGCACAGATACGCAGTATTTT.

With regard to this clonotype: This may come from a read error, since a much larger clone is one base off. The chain's CDR3 is CSVNKAPHRDEQFF. The CDR3 bases are TGCAGCGTTAATAAAGCTCCCCACAGGGATGAGCAGTTCTTC. The chain recombines TRBV29-1 with TRBJ2-1; D may be TRBD1 (6 bases). V shed 5 bases and J shed 8 bases, with 19 bases lying between them. The CDR3 contains 14 residues. CDR1 and CDR2 (germline): SQVTM, ANQGSEA.

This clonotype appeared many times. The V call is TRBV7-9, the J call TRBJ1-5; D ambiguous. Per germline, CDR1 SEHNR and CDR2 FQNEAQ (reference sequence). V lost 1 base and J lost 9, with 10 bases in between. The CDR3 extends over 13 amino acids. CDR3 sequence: CASSLGQSRPQHF. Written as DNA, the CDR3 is TGTGCCAGCAGCTTAGGCCAGTCCCGGCCCCAGCATTTT.

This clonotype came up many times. For the CDR3, the DNA is TGTGCCAGCAGGCGCAGCGGGCGCGGTCTTACCTTTAACTATGGCTACACCTTC. Its translation: CASRRSGRGLTFNYGYTF. The chain is built from TRBV12-3 or TRBV12-4 and TRBJ1-2; D is unresolved. Trimming cost V 6 bases and J 1 base, with 24 bases left between them. This CDR3 has 18 residues.

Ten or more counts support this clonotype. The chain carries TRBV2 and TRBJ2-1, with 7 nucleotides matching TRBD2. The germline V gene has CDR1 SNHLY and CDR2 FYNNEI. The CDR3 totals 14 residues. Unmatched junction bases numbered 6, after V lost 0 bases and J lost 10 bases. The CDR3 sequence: CASSEAQRDGEQFF. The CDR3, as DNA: TGTGCCAGCAGTGAAGCCCAGCGGGATGGGGAGCAGTTCTTC. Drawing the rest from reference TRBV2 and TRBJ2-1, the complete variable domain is EPEVTQTPSHQVTQMGQEVILRCVPISNHLYFYWYRQILGQKVEFLVSFYNNEISEKSEIFDDQFSVERPDGSNFTLKIRSTKLEDSAMYFCASSEAQRDGEQFFGPGTRLTVL.

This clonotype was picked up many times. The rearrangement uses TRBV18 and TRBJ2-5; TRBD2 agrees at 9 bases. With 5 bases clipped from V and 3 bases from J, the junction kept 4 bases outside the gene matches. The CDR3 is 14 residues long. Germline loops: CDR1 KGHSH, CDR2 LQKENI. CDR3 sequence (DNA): TGTGCCAGCTCAAAGCGACTAGCGGAAGAGACCCAGTACTTC. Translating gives CASSKRLAEETQYF.

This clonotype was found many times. CDR3 bases: TGTGCCAGCGCGGAGAGGGCTTACTCCTACGAGCAGTACTTC. Translating gives CASAERAYSYEQYF. V gene TRBV6-2 or TRBV6-3 combines with J gene TRBJ2-7; a weak D match, TRBD2 (5 bases). Looked up from germline, CDR1 is MNHEY and CDR2 is SVGEGT. The germline V and J ends were trimmed by 8 bases and 0 bases, with 14 bases remaining between them. The CDR3 has 14 residues.

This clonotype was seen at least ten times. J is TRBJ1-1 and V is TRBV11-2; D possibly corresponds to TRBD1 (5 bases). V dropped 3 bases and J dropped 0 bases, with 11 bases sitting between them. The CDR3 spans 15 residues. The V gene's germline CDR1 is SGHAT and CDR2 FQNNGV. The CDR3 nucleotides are TGTGCCAGCAGCTTTTACGGGGCCATGAACACTGAAGCTTTCTTT. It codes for CASSFYGAMNTEAFF.

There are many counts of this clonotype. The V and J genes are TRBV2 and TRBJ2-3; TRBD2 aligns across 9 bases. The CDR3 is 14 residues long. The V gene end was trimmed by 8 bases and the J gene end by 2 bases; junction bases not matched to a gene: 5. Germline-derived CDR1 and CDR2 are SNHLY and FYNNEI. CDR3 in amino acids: CASGREGYTDTQYF. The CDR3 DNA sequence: TGTGCCAGCGGGCGGGAGGGATACACAGATACGCAGTATTTT.

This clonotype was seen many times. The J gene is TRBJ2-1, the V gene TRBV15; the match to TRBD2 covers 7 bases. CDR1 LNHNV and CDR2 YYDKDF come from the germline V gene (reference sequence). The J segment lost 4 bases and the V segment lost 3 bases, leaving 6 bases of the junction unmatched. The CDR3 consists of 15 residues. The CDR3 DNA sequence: TGTGCCACCAGCAGGAGTCGGGGGGAGTACAATGAGCAGTTCTTC. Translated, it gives CATSRSRGEYNEQFF.

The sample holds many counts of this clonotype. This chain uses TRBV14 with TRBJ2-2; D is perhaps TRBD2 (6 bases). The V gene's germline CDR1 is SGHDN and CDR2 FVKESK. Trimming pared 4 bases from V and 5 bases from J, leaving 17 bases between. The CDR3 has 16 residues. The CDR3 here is CASSPVEGILTGELFF. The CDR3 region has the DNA TGTGCCAGCAGCCCCGTGGAGGGAATACTTACCGGGGAGCTGTTTTTT.

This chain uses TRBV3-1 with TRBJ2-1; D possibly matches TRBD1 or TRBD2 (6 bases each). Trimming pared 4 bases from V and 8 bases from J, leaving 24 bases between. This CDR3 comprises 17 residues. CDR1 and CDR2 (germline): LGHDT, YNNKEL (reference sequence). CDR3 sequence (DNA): TGTGCCAGCAGCCCCCAAGCGGCGGGACATAATACGCATGAGCAGTTCTTC. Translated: CASSPQAAGHNTHEQFF.

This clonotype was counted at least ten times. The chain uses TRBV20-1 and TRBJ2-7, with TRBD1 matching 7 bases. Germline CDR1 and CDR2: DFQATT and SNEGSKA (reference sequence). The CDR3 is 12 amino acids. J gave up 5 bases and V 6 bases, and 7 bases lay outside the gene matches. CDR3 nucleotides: TGCAGTGCCCTGGACAGGACCCACGAGCAGTACTTC. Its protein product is CSALDRTHEQYF.

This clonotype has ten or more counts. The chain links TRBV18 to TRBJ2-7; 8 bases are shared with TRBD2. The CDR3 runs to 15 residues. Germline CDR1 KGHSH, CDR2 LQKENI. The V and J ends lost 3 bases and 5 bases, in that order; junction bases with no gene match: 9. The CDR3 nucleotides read TGTGCCAGCTCACCGCCCGGGGGGGGAAAGGACGAGCAGTACTTC. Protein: CASSPPGGGKDEQYF.

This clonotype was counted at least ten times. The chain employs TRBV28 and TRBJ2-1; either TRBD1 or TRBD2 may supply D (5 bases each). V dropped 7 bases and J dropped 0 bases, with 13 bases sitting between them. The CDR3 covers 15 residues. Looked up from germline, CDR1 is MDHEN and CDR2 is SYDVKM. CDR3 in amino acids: CASTPGRSSYNEQFF. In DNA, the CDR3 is TGTGCCAGCACCCCAGGGAGAAGCTCCTACAATGAGCAGTTCTTC.

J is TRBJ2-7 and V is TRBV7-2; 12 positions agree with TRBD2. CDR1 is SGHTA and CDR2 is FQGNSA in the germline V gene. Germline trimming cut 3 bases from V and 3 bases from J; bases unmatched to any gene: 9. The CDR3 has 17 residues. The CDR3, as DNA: TGTGCCAGCAGCTTCCTAGCGGGAGGGCTTAGGGACTACGAGCAGTACTTC. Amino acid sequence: CASSFLAGGLRDYEQYF.